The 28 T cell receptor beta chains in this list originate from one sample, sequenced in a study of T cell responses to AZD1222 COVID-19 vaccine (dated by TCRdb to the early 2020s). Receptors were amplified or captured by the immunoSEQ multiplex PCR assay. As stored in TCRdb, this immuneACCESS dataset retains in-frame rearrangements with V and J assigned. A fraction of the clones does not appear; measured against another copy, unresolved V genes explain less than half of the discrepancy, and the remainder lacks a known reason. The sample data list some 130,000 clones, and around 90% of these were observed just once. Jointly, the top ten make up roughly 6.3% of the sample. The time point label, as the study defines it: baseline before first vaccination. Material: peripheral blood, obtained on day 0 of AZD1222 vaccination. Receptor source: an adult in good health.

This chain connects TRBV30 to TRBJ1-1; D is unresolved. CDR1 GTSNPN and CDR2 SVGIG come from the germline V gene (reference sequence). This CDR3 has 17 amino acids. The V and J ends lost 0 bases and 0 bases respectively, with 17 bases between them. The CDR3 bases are TGTGCCTGGAGTGTAAGGCCACCAACTGCCCTGAACACTGAAGCTTTCTTT. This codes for CAWSVRPPTALNTEAFF.

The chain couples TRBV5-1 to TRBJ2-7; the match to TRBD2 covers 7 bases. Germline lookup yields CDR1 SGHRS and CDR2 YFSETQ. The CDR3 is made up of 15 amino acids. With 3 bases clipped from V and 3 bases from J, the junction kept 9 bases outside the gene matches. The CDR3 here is CASSYSVRGNYEQYF. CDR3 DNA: TGCGCCAGCAGCTACTCTGTGCGGGGGAACTACGAGCAGTACTTC.

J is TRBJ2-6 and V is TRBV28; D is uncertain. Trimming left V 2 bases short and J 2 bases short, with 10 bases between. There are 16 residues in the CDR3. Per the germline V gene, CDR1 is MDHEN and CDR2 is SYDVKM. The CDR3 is CASSLGATAGANVLTF. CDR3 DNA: TGTGCCAGCAGTTTAGGCGCTACTGCTGGGGCCAACGTCCTGACTTTC.

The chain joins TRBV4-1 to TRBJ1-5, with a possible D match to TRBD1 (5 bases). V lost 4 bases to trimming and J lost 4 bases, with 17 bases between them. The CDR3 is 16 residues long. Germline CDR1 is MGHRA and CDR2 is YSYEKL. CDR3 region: CASSPQWDLLNQPQHF. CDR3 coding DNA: TGCGCCAGCAGCCCCCAATGGGACCTCCTAAATCAGCCCCAGCATTTT.

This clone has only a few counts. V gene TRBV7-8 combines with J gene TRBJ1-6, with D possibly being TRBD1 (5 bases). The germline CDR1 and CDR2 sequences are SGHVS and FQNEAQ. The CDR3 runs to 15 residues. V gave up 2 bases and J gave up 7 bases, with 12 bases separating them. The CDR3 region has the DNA TGTGCCAGCAGCTTAAGGCTTGAGGGGAATTCACCCCTCCACTTT. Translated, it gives CASSLRLEGNSPLHF.

The CDR3 loop reads CASSQEGAGGDDTQYF. The CDR3 DNA is TGTGCCAGCAGCCAAGAGGGAGCGGGGGGGGATGATACGCAGTATTTT. The genes are TRBV3-1 (or the pseudogene TRBV3-2) and TRBJ2-3, with 10 nucleotides matching TRBD2. Trimming removed 0 bases from V and 6 bases from J; junction bases left unmatched: 6. The germline gives CDR1 LGHDT, CDR2 YNNKEL (reference sequence). There are 16 residues in the CDR3.

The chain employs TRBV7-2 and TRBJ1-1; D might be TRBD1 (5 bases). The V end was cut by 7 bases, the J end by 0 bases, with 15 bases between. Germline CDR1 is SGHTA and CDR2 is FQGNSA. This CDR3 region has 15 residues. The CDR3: CASNPTWGMNTEAFF. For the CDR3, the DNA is TGTGCCAGCAACCCTACGTGGGGGATGAACACTGAAGCTTTCTTT.

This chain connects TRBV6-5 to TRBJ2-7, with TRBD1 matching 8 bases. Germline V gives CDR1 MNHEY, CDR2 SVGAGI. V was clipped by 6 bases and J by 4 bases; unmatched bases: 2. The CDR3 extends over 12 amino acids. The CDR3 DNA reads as TGTGCCAGCAGACAGGGGGTGTACGAGCAGTACTTC. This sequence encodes CASRQGVYEQYF.

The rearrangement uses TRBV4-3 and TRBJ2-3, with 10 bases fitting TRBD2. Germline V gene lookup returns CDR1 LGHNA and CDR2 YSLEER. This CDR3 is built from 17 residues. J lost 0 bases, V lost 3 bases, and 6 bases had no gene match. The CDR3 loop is CASSQVSGGLSTDTQYF. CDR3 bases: TGCGCCAGCAGCCAGGTTAGCGGGGGGCTTAGCACAGATACGCAGTATTTT.

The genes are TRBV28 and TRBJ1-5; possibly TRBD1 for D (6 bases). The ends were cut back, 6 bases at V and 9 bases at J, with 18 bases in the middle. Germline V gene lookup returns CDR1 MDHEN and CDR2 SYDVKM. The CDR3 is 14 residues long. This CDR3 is CASSLPSGVGPQHF. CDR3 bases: TGTGCCAGCAGCCTCCCCTCAGGGGTAGGGCCCCAGCATTTT.

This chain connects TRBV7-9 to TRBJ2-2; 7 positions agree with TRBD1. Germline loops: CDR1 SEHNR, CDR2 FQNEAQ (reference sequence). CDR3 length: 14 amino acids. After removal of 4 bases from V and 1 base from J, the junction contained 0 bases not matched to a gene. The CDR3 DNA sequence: TGTGCCAGCAGCTGGACAGGGAACACCGGGGAGCTGTTTTTT. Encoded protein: CASSWTGNTGELFF.

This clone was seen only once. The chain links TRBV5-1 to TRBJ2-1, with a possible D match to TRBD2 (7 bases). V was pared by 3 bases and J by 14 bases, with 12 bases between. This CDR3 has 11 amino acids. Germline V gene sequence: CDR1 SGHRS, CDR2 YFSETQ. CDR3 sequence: CASSWGRGKFF. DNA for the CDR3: TGCGCCAGCAGCTGGGGGCGGGGGAAGTTCTTC.

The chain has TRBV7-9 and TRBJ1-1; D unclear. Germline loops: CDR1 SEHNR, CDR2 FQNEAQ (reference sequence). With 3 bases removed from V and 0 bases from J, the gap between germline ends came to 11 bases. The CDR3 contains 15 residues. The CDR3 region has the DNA TGTGCCAGCAGCTTCAAGGGCACGGTGAACACTGAAGCTTTCTTT. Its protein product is CASSFKGTVNTEAFF.

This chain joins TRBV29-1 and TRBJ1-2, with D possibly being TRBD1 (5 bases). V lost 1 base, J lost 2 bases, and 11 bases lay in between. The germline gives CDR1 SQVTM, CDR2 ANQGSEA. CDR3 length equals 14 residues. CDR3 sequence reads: CSVEARDLNYGYTF. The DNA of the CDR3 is TGCAGCGTTGAAGCCAGGGACCTCAACTATGGCTACACCTTC.

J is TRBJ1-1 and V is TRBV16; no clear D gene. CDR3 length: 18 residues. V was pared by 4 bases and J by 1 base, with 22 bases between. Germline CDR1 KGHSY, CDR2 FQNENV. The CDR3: CASSPGYVRQGSNTEAFF. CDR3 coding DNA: TGTGCCAGCAGCCCCGGTTATGTTCGACAAGGGTCGAACACTGAAGCTTTCTTT.

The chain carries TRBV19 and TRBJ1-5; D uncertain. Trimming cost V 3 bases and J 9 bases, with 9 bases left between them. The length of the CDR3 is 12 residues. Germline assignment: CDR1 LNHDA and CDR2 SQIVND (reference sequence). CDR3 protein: CASSMSARPQHF. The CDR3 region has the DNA TGTGCCAGTAGTATGAGTGCGAGGCCCCAGCATTTT. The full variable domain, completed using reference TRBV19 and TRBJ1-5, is DGGITQSPKYLFRKEGQNVTLSCEQNLNHDAMYWYRQDPGQGLRLIYYSQIVNDFQKGDIAEGYSVSREKKESFPLTVTSAQKNPTAFYLCASSMSARPQHFGDGTRLSIL.

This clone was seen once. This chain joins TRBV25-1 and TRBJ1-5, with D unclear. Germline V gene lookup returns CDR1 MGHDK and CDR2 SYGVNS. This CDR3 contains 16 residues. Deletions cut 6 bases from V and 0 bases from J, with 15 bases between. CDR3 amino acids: CASRASGLDSNQPQHF. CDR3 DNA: TGTGCCAGCAGAGCTTCCGGGCTGGATAGCAATCAGCCCCAGCATTTT.

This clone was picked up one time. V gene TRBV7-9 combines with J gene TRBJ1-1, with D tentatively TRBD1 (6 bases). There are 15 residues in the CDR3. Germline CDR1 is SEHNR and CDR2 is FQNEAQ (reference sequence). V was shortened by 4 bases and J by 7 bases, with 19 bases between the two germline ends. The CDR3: CASSSTGTPLDEAFF. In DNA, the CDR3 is TGTGCCAGCAGCTCGACCGGGACACCACTTGATGAAGCTTTCTTT.

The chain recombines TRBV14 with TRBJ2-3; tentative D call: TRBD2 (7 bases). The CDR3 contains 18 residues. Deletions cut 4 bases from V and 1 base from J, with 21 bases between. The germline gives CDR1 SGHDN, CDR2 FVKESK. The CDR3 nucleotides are TGTGCCAGCAGCCTCGTGAAGGGGGGGCTTTTTGGCACAGATACGCAGTATTTT. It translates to CASSLVKGGLFGTDTQYF.

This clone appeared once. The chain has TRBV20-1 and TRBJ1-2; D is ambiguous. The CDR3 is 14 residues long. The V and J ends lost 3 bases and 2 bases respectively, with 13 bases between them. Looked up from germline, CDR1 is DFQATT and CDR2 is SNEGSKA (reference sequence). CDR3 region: CSASLPLGNYGYTF. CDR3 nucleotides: TGCAGTGCTAGTCTACCGCTGGGGAACTATGGCTACACCTTC.

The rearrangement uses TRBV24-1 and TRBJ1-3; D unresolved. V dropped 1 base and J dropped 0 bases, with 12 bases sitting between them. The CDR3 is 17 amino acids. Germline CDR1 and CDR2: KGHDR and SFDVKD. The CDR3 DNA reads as TGTGCCACCAGTGATTTAGACCAGGCCCACTCTGGAAACACCATATATTTT. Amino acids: CATSDLDQAHSGNTIYF.

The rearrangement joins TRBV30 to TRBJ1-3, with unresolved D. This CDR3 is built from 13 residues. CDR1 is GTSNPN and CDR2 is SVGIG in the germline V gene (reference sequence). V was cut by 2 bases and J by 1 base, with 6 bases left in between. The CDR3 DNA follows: TGTGCCTGGAGTCAGTTATCTGGAAACACCATATATTTT. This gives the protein CAWSQLSGNTIYF.

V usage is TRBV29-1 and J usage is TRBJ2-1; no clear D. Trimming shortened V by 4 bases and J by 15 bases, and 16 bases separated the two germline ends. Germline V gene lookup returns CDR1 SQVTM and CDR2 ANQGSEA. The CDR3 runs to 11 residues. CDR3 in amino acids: CSVVTSKNLFF. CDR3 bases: TGCAGCGTTGTAACCAGCAAAAATTTGTTCTTC.

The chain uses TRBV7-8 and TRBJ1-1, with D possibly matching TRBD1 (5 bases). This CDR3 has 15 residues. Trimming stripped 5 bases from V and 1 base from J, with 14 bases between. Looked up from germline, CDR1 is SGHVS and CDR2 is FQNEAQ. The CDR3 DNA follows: TGTGCCAGCAGCAATCACGGGGGGGAGAACACTGAAGCTTTCTTT. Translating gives CASSNHGGENTEAFF.

DNA of the CDR3: TGTGCCAGCAGTTACTCGGGGTTGCCAGATACGCAGTATTTT. This sequence encodes CASSYSGLPDTQYF. The gene calls are TRBV6-5 and TRBJ2-3; D is unresolved. Germline-derived CDR1 and CDR2 are MNHEY and SVGAGI. CDR3 length: 14 amino acids. Trimming took off 0 bases at V and 4 bases at J, with 8 bases between the two ends.

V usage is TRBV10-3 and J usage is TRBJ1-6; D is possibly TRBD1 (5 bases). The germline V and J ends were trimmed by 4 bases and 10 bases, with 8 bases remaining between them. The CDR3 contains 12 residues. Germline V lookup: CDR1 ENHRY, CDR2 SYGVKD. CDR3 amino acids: CAISADTSPLHF. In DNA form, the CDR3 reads TGTGCCATCAGTGCGGACACCTCACCCCTCCACTTT.

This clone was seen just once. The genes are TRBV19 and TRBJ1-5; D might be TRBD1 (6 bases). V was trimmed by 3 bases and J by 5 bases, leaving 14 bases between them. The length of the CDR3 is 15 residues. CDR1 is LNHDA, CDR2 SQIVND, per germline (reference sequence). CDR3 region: CASSIGTGRDQPQHF. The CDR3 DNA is TGTGCCAGTAGTATTGGTACAGGGCGAGATCAGCCCCAGCATTTT.

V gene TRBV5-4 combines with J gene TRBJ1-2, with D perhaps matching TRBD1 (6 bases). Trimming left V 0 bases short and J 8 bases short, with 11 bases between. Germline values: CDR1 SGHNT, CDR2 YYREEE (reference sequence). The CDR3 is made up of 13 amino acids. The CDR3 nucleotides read TGTGCCAGCAGCTTGGACAGGGCCCTGGGCTACACCTTC. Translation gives CASSLDRALGYTF.